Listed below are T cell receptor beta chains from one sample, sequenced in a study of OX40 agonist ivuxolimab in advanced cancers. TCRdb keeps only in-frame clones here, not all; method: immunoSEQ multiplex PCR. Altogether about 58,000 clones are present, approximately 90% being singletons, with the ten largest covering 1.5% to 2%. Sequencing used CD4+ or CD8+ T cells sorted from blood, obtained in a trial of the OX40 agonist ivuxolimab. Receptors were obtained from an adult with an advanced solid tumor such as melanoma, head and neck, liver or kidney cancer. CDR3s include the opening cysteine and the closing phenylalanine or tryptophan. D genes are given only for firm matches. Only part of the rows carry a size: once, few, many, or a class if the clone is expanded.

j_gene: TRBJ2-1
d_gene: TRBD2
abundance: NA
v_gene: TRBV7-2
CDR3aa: CASSLSGTSVYNEQFF
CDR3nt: TGTGCCAGCAGCTTATCCGGGACTAGCGTTTACAATGAGCAGTTCTTC

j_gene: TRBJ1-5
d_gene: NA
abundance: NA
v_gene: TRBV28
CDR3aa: CASSVGFKDQPQHF
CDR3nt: TGTGCCAGCAGTGTCGGGTTCAAGGATCAGCCCCAGCATTTT

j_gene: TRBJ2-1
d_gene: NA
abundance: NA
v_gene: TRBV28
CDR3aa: CASSLYINEQFF
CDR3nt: TGTGCCAGCAGTTTATACATCAATGAGCAGTTCTTC

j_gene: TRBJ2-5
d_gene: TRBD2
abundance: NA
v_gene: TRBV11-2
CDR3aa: CASSLGGRETQYF
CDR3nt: TGTGCCAGCAGCTTAGGCGGGAGAGAGACCCAGTACTTC

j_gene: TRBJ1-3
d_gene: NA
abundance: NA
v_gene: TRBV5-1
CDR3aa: CASSLNAPSGNTIYF
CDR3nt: TGCGCCAGCAGCTTGAATGCACCCTCTGGAAACACCATATATTTT

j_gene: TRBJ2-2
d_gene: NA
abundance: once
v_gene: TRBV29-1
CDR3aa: CSVASLIGGELFF
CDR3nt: TGCAGCGTGGCGTCATTGATCGGCGGGGAGCTGTTTTTT

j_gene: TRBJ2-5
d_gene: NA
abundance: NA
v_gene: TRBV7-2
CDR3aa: CASSLGGGWKTQYF
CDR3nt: TGTGCCAGCAGCTTAGGGGGAGGCTGGAAGACCCAGTACTTC

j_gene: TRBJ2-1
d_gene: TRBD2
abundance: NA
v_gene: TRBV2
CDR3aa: CASNLAGGDNEQFF
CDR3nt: TGTGCCAGCAACCTAGCGGGAGGGGACAATGAGCAGTTCTTC

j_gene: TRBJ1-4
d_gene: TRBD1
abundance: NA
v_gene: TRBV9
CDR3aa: CASSARQGGIEKLFF
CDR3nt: TGTGCCAGCAGCGCCAGACAGGGTGGAATAGAAAAACTGTTTTTT

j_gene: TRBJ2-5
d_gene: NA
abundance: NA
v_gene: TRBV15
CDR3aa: CATSRDRDYQETQYF
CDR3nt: TGTGCCACCAGCAGAGACCGGGACTACCAAGAGACCCAGTACTTC

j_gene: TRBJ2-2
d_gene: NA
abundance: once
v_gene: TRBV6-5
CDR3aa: CASSSPTTGELFF
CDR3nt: TGTGCCAGCAGCTCCCCTACAACCGGGGAGCTGTTTTTT

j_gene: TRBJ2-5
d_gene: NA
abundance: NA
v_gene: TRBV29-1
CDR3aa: CSVERHPETQYF
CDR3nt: TGCAGCGTTGAAAGGCATCCTGAGACCCAGTACTTC

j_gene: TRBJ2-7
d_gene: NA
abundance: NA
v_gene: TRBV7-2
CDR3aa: CASSLARLAYEQYF
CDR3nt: TGTGCCAGCAGCTTAGCCAGGTTAGCCTACGAGCAGTACTTC

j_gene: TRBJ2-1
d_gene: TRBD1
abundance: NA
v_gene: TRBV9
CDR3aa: CASSPGTASYNEQFF
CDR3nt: TGTGCCAGCAGCCCCGGGACAGCGTCCTACAATGAGCAGTTCTTC

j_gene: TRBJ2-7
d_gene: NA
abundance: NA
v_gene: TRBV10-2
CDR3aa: CASRETITAHEQYF
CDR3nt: TGCGCCAGCAGGGAGACAATAACGGCCCACGAGCAGTACTTC

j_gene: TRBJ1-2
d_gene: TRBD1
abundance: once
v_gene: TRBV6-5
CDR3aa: CASRTGTGWYGYTF
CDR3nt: TGTGCCAGCAGAACCGGGACAGGGTGGTATGGCTACACCTTC

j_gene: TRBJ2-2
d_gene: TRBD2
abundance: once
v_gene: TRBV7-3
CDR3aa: CASSLYSGGINTGELFF
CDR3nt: TGTGCCAGCAGCTTATACAGCGGGGGGATCAACACCGGGGAGCTGTTTTTT

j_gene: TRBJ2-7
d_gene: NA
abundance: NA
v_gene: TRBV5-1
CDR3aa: CASSFSGPYEQYF
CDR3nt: TGCGCCAGCAGCTTTTCTGGGCCATACGAGCAGTACTTC

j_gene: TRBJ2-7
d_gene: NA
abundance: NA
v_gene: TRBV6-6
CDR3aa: CASSLGLFPHEQYF
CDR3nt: TGTGCCAGCAGTCTGGGGTTGTTCCCTCACGAGCAGTACTTC

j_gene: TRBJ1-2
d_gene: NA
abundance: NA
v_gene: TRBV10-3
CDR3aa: CAISDFDYGYTF
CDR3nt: TGTGCCATCAGTGATTTCGACTATGGCTACACCTTC

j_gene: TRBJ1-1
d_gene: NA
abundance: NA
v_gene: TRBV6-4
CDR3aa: CASRDSPNTEAFF
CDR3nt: TGTGCCAGCAGGGACAGCCCAAACACTGAAGCTTTCTTT

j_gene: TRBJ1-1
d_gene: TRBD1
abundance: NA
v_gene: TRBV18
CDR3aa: CASSPSQGADTEAFF
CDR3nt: TGTGCCAGCTCTCCTTCACAGGGGGCAGACACTGAAGCTTTCTTT

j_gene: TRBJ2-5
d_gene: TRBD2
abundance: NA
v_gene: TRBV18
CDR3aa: CASSPTSGGIQETQYF
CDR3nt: TGTGCCAGCTCACCGACTAGCGGGGGTATACAAGAGACCCAGTACTTC

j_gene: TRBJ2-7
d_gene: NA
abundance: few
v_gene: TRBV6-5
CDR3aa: CASSGQGLVYEQYF
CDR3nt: TGTGCCAGCAGTGGTCAGGGTCTCGTTTACGAGCAGTACTTC

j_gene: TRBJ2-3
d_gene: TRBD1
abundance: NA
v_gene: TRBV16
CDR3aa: CASSQLRGPDTQYF
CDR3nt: TGTGCCAGCAGCCAACTTAGGGGGCCAGATACGCAGTATTTT

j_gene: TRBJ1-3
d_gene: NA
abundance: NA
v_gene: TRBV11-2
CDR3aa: CASSPLNSGNTIYF
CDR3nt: TGTGCCAGCAGCCCTCTCAACTCTGGAAACACCATATATTTT

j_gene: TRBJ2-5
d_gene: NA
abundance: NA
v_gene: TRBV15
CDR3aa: CATSRDPGAETQYF
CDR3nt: TGTGCCACCAGCAGAGATCCGGGAGCCGAGACCCAGTACTTC